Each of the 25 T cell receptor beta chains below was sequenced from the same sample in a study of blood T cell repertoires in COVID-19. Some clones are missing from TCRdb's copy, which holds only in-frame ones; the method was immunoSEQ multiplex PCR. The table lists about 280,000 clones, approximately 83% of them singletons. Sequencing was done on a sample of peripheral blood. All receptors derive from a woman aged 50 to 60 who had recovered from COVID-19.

The DNA for the CDR3 is TGCGCCAGCAGCCAAGGAGAGGGCGAGCAGTACTTC. It yields the protein CASSQGEGEQYF. This chain connects TRBV4-3 to TRBJ2-7; D might be TRBD2 (5 bases). Trimming removed 1 base from V and 6 bases from J, with 7 bases in between. The germline V gene has CDR1 LGHNA and CDR2 YSLEER. This CDR3 contains 12 residues.

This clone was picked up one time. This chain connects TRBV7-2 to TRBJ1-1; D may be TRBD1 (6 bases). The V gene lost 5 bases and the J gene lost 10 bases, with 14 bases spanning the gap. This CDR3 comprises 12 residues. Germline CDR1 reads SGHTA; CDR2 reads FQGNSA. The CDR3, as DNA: TGTGCCAGCAGCGGGGGCAGGGCGAGAGCTTTCTTT. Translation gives CASSGGRARAFF. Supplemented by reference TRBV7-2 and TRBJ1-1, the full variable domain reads GAGVSQSPSNKVTEKGKDVELRCDPISGHTALYWYRQSLGQGLEFLIYFQGNSAPDKSGLPSDRFSAERTGGSVSTLTIQRTQQEDSAVYLCASSGGRARAFFGQGTRLTVV.

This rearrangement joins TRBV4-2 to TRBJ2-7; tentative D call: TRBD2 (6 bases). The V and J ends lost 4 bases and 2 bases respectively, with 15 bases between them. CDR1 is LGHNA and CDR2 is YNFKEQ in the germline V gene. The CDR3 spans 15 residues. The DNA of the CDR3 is TGTGCCAGCAGCCCCCCCCAGCGGGCAGCCTACGAGCAGTACTTC. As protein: CASSPPQRAAYEQYF.

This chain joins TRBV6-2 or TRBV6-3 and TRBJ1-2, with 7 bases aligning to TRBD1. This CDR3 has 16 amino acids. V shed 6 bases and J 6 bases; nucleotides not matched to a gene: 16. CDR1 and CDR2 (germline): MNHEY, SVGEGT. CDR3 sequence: CASSHGLTGAKDGYTF. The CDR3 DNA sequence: TGTGCCAGCAGCCACGGACTCACAGGGGCCAAGGATGGCTACACCTTC.

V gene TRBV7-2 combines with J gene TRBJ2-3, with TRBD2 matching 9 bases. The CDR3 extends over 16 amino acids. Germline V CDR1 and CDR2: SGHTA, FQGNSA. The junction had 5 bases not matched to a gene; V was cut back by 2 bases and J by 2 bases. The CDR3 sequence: CASSLNSGGVTDTQYF. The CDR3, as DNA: TGTGCCAGCAGCTTAAATAGCGGGGGCGTCACAGATACGCAGTATTTT.

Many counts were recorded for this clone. The CDR3 DNA reads as TGTGCCAGCAGCCAAGTGTTGACTAGCGGGGGGAATTACAATGAGCAGTTCTTC. It translates to CASSQVLTSGGNYNEQFF. The chain links TRBV3-1 (or the pseudogene TRBV3-2) to TRBJ2-1, with 13 positions matching TRBD2. V lost 1 base and J lost 4; bases outside the gene matches: 7. Germline V gives CDR1 LGHDT, CDR2 YNNKEL (reference sequence). The CDR3 is 18 amino acids.

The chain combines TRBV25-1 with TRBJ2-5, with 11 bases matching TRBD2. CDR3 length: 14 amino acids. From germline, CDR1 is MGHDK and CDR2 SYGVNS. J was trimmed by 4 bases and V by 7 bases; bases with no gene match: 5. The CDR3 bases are TGTGCCAGCATTAGCGGGGGGGCCGGAGAGACCCAGTACTTC. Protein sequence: CASISGGAGETQYF.

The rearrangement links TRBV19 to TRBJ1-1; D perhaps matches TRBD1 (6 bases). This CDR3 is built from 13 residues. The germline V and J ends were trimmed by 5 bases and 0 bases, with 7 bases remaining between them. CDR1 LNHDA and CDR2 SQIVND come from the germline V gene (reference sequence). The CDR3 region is CASSGTLNTEAFF. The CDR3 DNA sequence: TGTGCCAGTAGTGGGACACTGAACACTGAAGCTTTCTTT.

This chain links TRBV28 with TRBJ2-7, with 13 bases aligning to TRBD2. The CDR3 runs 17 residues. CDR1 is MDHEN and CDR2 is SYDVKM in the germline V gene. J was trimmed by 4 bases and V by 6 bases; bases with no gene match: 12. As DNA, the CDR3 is TGTGCCAGCAGCTCGTGGACTAGCGGGAGAAGTGTGTACGAGCAGTACTTC. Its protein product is CASSSWTSGRSVYEQYF.

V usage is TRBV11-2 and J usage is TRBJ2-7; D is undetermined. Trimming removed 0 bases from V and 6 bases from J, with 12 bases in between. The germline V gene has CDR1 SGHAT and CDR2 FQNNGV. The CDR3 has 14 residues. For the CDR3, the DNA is TGTGCCAGCAGCTTAGACTCACCAACCAGCGAGCAGTACTTC. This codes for CASSLDSPTSEQYF.

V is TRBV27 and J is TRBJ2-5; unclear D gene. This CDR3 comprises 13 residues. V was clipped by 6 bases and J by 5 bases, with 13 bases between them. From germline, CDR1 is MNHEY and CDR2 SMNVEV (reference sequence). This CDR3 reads CASSLESWETQYF. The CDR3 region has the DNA TGTGCCAGCAGCCTAGAGAGTTGGGAGACCCAGTACTTC.

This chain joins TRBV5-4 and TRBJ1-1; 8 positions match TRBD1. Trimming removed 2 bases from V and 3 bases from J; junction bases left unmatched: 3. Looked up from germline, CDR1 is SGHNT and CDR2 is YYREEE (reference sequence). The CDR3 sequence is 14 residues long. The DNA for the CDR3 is TGTGCCAGCAGCTTAAACAGGGGGGACACTGAAGCTTTCTTT. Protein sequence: CASSLNRGDTEAFF.

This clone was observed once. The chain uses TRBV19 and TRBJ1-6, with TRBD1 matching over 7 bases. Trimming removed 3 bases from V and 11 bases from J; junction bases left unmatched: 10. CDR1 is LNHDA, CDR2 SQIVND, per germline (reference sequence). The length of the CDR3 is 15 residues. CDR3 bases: TGTGCCAGTAGTATGGGGTTTACAGGGGAAACACCCCTCCACTTT. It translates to CASSMGFTGETPLHF.

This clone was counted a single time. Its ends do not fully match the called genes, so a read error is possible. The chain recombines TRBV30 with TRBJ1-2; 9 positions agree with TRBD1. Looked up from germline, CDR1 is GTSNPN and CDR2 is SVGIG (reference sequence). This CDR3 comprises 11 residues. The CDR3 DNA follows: TGTGCCTGGAGAAACAGGGGGCGCATCTACTTC. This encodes CAWRNRGRIYF. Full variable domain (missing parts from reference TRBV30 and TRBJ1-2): SQTIHQWPATLVQPVGSPLSLECTVEGTSNPNLYWYRQAAGRGLQLLFYSVGIGQISSEVPQNLSASRPQDRQFILSSKKLLLSDSGFYLCAWRNRGRIYFGSGTRLTVV.

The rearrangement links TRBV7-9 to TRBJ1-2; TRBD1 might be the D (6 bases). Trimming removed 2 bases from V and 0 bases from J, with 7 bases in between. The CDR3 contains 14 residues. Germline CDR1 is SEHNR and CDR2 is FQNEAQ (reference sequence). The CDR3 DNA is TGTGCCAGCAGCTTAACAGGGCCTAACTATGGCTACACCTTC. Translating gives CASSLTGPNYGYTF.

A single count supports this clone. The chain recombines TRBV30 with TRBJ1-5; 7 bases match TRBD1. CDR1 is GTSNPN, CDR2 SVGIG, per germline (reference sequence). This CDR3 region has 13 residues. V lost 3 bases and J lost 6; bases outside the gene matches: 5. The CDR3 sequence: CAWRTAGGQPQHF. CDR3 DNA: TGTGCCTGGAGAACGGCAGGGGGTCAGCCCCAGCATTTT.

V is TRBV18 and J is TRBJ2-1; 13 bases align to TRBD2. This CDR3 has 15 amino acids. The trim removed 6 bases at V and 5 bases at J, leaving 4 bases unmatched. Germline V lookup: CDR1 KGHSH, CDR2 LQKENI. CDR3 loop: CASSPGLAGNNEQFF. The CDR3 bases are TGTGCCAGCTCCCCGGGACTAGCGGGAAACAATGAGCAGTTCTTC.

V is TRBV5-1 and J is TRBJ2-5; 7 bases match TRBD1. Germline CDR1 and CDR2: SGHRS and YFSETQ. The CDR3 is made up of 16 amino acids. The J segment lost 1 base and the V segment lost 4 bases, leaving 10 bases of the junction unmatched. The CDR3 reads CASSNWDRTLQETQYF. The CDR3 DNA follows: TGCGCCAGCAGCAACTGGGACAGAACCCTCCAAGAGACCCAGTACTTC.

The CDR3 DNA sequence: TGTGCCAGCAGCGTTTCACAGGGGAATGAAAAACTGTTTTTT. Translating it yields CASSVSQGNEKLFF. This chain uses TRBV9 with TRBJ1-4; the match to TRBD1 covers 7 bases. Germline CDR1 is SGDLS and CDR2 is YYNGEE. This CDR3 has 14 residues. V was clipped by 2 bases and J by 5 bases; unmatched bases: 3.

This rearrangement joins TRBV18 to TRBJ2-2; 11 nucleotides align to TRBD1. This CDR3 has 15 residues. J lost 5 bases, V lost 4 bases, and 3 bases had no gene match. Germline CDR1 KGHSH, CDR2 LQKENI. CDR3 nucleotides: TGTGCCAGCTCACTCGGACAGGGGGCAACCGGGGAGCTGTTTTTT. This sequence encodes CASSLGQGATGELFF.

CDR3 protein: CASSLGDIRNGYGYTF. In nucleotides, the CDR3 is TGCGCCAGCAGCCTAGGGGACATCAGAAACGGGTATGGCTACACCTTC. The gene calls are TRBV4-3 and TRBJ1-2; TRBD1 might be the D (6 bases). CDR3 length equals 16 residues. V was cut by 4 bases and J by 5 bases, with 20 bases left in between. The germline V gene encodes CDR1 LGHNA and CDR2 YSLEER.

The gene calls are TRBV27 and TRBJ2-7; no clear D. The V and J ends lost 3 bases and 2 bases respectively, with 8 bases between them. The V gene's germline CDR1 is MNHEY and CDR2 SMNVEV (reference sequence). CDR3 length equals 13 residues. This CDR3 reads CASSLRQTYEQYF. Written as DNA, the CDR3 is TGTGCCAGCAGTTTGAGGCAGACCTACGAGCAGTACTTC.

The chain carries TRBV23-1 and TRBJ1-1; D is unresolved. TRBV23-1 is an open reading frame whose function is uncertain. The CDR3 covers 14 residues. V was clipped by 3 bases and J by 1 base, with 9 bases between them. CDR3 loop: CASSHRLPNTEAFF. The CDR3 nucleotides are TGCGCCAGCAGTCATCGTCTCCCGAACACTGAAGCTTTCTTT.

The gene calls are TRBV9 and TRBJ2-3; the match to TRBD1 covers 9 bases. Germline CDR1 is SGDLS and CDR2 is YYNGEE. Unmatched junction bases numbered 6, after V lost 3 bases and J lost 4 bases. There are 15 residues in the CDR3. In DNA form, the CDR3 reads TGTGCCAGCAGCGCGGACAGGGGTATCTCAGATACGCAGTATTTT. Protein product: CASSADRGISDTQYF.

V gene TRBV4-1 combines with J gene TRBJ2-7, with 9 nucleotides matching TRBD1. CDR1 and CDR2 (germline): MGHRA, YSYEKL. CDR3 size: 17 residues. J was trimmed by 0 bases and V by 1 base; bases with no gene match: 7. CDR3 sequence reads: CASSQGSRDRVSYEQYF. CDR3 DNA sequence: TGCGCCAGCAGCCAAGGTAGTCGGGACAGGGTCTCCTACGAGCAGTACTTC.